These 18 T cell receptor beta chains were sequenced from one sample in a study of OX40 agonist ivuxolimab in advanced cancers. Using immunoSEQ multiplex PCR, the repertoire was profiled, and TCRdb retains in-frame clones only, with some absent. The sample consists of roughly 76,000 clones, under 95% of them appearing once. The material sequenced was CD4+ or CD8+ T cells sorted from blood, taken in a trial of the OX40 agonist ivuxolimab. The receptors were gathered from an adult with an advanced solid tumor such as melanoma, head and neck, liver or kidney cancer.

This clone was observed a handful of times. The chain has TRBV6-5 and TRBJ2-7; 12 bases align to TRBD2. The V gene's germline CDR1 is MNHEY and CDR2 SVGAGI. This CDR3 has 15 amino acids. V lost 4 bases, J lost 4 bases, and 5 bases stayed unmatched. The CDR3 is CASSSGTSGWYEQYF. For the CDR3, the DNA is TGTGCCAGCAGTTCCGGGACTAGCGGGTGGTACGAGCAGTACTTC.

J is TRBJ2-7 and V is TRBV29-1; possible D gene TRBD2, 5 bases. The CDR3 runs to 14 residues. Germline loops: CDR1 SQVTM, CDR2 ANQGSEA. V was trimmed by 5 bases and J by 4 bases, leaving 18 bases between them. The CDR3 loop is CSVYEREGLYEQYF. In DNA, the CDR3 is TGCAGCGTTTACGAGCGAGAGGGCCTGTACGAGCAGTACTTC.

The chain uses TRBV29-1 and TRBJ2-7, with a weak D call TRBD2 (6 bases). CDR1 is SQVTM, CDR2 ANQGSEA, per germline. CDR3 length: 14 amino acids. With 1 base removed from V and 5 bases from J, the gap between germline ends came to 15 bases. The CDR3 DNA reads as TGCAGCGTTGAAGCGAAGGGAGGCGTGAACGAGCAGTACTTC. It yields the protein CSVEAKGGVNEQYF.

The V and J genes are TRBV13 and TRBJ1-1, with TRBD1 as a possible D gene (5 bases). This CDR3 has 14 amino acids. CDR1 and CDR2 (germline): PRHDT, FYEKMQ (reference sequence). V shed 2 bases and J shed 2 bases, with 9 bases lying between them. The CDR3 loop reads CASSLPGLNTEAFF. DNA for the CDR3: TGTGCCAGCAGCTTACCAGGGCTAAACACTGAAGCTTTCTTT.

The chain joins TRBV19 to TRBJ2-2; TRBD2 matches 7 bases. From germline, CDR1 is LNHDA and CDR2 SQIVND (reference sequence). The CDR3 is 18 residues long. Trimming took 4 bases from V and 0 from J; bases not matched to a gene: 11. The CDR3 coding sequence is TGTGCCAGTAGTACCTTAAAAGGAAGCGGGACGAACACCGGGGAGCTGTTTTTT. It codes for CASSTLKGSGTNTGELFF.

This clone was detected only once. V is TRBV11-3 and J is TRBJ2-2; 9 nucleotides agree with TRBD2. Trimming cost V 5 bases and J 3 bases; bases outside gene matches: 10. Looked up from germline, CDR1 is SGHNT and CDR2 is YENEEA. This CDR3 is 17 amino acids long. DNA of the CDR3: TGTGCCAGCAGCCAAGGGAGCGGGGGGCTATACACCGGGGAGCTGTTTTTT. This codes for CASSQGSGGLYTGELFF.

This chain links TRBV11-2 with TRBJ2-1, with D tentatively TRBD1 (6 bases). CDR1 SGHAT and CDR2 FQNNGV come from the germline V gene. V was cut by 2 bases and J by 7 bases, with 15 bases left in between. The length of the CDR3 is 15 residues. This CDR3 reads CASSLFPQGINEQFF. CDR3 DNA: TGTGCCAGCAGCTTATTCCCACAGGGTATTAATGAGCAGTTCTTC.

CDR3 sequence reads: CATSTTSGGVTDTQYF. CDR3 coding DNA: TGTGCCACCAGCACGACTAGCGGGGGGGTCACAGATACGCAGTATTTT. The rearrangement uses TRBV15 and TRBJ2-3, with 14 nucleotides matching TRBD2. Germline trimming cut 4 bases from V and 2 bases from J; bases unmatched to any gene: 2. The germline gives CDR1 LNHNV, CDR2 YYDKDF (reference sequence). The CDR3 consists of 16 residues.

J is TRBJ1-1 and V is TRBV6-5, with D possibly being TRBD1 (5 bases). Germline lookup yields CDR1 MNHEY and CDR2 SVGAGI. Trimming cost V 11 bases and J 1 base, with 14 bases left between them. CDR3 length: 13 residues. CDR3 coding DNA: TGTGCCGCCGCAGGGTCGGGGAACACTGAAGCTTTCTTT. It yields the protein CAAAGSGNTEAFF.

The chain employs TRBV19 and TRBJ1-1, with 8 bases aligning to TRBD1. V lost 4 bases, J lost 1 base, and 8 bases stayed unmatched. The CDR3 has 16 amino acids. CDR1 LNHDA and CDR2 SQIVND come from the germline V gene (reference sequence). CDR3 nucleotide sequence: TGTGCCAGTAGTAACGACAGGGGCCCGGAGAACACTGAAGCTTTCTTT. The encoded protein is CASSNDRGPENTEAFF.

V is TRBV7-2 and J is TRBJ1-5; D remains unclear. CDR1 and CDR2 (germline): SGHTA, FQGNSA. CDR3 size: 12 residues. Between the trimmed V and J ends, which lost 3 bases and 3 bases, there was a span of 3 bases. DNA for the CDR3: TGTGCCAGCAGCTTTACCAATCAGCCCCAGCATTTT. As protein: CASSFTNQPQHF.

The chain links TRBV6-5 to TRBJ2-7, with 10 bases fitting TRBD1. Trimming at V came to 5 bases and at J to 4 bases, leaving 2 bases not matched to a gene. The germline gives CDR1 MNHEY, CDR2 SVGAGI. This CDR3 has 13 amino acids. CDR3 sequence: CASSRDRGYEQYF. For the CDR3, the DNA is TGTGCCAGCAGTAGGGACAGGGGTTACGAGCAGTACTTC.

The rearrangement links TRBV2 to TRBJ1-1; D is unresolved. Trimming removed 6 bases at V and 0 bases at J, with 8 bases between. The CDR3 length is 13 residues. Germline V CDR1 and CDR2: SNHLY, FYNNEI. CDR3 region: CASRPWLNTEAFF. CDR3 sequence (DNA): TGTGCCAGCAGACCCTGGTTGAACACTGAAGCTTTCTTT.

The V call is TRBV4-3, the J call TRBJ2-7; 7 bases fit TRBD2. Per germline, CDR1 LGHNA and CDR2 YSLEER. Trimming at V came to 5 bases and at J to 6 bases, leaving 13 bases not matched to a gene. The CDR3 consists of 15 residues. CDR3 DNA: TGCGCCAGCAGCGCTTTAGGGGACTATTCGGGCGAGCAGTACTTC. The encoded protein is CASSALGDYSGEQYF.

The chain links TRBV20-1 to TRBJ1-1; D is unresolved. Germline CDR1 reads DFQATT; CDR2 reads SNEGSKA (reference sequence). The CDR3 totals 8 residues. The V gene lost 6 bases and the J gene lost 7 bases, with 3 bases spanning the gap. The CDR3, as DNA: TGCAGTGCCGATGAAGCTTTCTTT. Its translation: CSADEAFF.

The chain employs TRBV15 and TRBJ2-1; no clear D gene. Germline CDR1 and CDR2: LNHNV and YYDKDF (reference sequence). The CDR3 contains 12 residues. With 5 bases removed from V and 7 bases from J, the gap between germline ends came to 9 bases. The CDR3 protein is CATSGLENEQFF. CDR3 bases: TGTGCCACCAGCGGCCTCGAGAATGAGCAGTTCTTC.

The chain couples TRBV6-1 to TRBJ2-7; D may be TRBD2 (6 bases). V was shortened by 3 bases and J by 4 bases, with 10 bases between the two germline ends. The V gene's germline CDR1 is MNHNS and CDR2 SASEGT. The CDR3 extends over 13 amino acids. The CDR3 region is CASSDGGGYEQYF. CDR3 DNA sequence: TGTGCCAGCAGTGATGGGGGAGGTTACGAGCAGTACTTC.

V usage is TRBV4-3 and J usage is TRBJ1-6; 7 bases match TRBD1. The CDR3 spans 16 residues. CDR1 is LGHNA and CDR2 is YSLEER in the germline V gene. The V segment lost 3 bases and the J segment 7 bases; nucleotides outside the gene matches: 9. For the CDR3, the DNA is TGCGCCAGCAGCCAGGGGGCCGGGACAGCGAATTCACCCCTCCACTTT. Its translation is CASSQGAGTANSPLHF.